The clone carrying this TCR beta chain was seen only a few times. Its target is not known. This record belongs to a study of multiple sclerosis patients with progressive multifocal leukoencephalopathy. Time point indicated: 12 to 13 months of natalizumab therapy. Samples T1 and T2 were drawn at 6 and 12 months of therapy, respectively. The survey-level immunoSEQ assay was used. Using immunoSEQ multiplex PCR, the repertoire was profiled, and TCRdb retains in-frame clones only, with some absent. Seen here are fewer than 35,000 clones, roughly 90% observed once, and the top ten hold about 1.3%. Whole-study findings and limits: It is unclear whether the findings reflect JC virus infection or general immunocompromise. Expanded clones at PML onset predated and persisted through natalizumab therapy.

V shed 0 bases and J shed 3 bases, with 0 bases lying between them. The CDR3 runs to 11 residues. Germline lookup yields CDR1 SGDLS and CDR2 YYNGEE. This chain joins TRBV9 and TRBJ2-5, with D unresolved. The source material was PBMCs, sampled from a patient treated with natalizumab. The clonotype comes from a human donor with multiple sclerosis. The CDR3 loop is CASSVEETQYF. The CDR3 DNA reads TGTGCCAGCAGCGTAGAAGAGACCCAGTACTTC.